This is a list of T cell receptor beta chains from one sample in a study of T cell repertoires in cytomegalovirus infection. MiXCR, applied by TCRdb to the reads, yields one record per CDR3 protein. This sample carries roughly 720,000 distinct CDR3 sequences, 35% to 40% of them seen once, and the ten largest clones take 2.8%. The sample consisted of PBMCs. Receptors originate from a human donor in good health (CMV status not recorded). Some clones in this sample may be carry-over from other donors' samples. The CDR3 runs from the conserved cysteine through the conserved F or W. A D gene is named only where the DNA matches it firmly. Some rows have no size entry. The others give once, few or many, or a class for an expanded clone.

d_gene	abundance	v_gene	j_gene	CDR3aa	CDR3nt
.	.	TRBV28	TRBJ2-1	CASSLGSFSSRYNEQFF	TGTGCCAGCAGTTTGGGAAGTTTTTCTAGCAGGTACAATGAGCAGTTCTTC
.	.	TRBV15	TRBJ1-1	CATSRGELNTEAFF	TGTGCCACCAGCAGAGGTGAGCTGAACACTGAAGCTTTCTTT
.	.	TRBV19	TRBJ1-5	CASSILHTIGSNQPQHF	TGTGCCAGTAGTATTTTGCATACGATCGGGAGCAATCAGCCCCAGCATTTT
.	.	TRBV20-1	TRBJ2-7	CSALWGEQYF	TGCAGCGCCCTATGGGGGGAGCAGTACTTC
TRBD2	few	TRBV20-1	TRBJ2-3	CSARILAGAHTQYF	TGCAGTGCTAGGATTCTAGCGGGGGCTCATACGCAGTATTTT
.	many	TRBV6-1	TRBJ2-7	CASSVLRGSSSYEQYF	TGTGCCAGCAGTGTCCTCAGGGGTTCTAGCTCCTACGAGCAGTACTTC
.	.	TRBV2	TRBJ2-5	CAIGGQQETQYF	TGTGCCATCGGGGGGCAGCAAGAGACCCAGTACTTC
.	.	TRBV28	TRBJ2-3	CASSLGRGGTDTDTQYF	TGTGCCAGCAGTTTAGGGCGGGGAGGAACAGACACAGATACGCAGTATTTT
.	few	TRBV7-9	TRBJ2-3	CASSLGRIGTDTQYF	TGTGCCAGCAGCTTAGGGCGGATTGGCACAGATACGCAGTATTTT
.	few	TRBV6-1	TRBJ2-1	CASSERIAEYNEQFF	TGTGCCAGCAGTGAACGGATAGCGGAGTACAATGAGCAGTTCTTC
TRBD2	.	TRBV5-1	TRBJ2-1	CASSRTPGLAGAIQFF	TGCGCCAGCAGCCGTACCCCGGGACTAGCGGGGGCCATACAGTTCTTC
.	few	TRBV10-3	TRBJ1-2	CAISDGAARGYTF	TGTGCCATCAGTGATGGGGCGGCGCGGGGCTACACCTTC
.	few	TRBV5-6	TRBJ1-4	CASTFRGGREKLFF	TGTGCCAGCACCTTCAGGGGTGGTAGAGAAAAACTGTTTTTT
.	.	TRBV20-1	TRBJ1-4	CSASISLGELFF	TGCAGTGCTAGTATCAGCCTGGGGGAACTGTTTTTT
TRBD1	.	TRBV28	TRBJ1-2	CASSTRDRVVWGYTF	TGTGCCAGCAGTACCCGGGACAGGGTGGTGTGGGGCTACACCTTC
.	.	TRBV6-5	TRBJ1-1	CASSYALQGSTEAFF	TGTGCCAGCAGTTACGCCCTCCAGGGCAGCACTGAAGCTTTCTTT